This entry describes one T cell receptor beta chain. This sample stems from a study of shared clonotypes between healthy human individuals. A CD45RA+ naive subset and a CD45RA-negative memory subset were split from CD4+ cells. The assay was immunoSEQ multiplex PCR, and TCRdb's table has in-frame clones only and misses some. Among about 1 million clones listed, approximately 70% were seen once. The CDR3 extends over 16 amino acids. Germline CDR1 is KGHSH and CDR2 is LQKENI. The V and J ends lost 1 base and 5 bases, in that order; junction bases with no gene match: 5. This TCR was recovered from a man aged 18 to 29 in good health. Sequenced input: memory CD4+ T cells sorted from blood. Stated subset: CD45RA-negative fraction. The chain has TRBV18 and TRBJ1-6, with 7 bases fitting TRBD1. The chain's CDR3 is CASSPQGAQNNSPLHF. CDR3 nucleotide sequence: TGTGCCAGCTCACCACAGGGGGCGCAAAATAATTCACCCCTCCACTTT.